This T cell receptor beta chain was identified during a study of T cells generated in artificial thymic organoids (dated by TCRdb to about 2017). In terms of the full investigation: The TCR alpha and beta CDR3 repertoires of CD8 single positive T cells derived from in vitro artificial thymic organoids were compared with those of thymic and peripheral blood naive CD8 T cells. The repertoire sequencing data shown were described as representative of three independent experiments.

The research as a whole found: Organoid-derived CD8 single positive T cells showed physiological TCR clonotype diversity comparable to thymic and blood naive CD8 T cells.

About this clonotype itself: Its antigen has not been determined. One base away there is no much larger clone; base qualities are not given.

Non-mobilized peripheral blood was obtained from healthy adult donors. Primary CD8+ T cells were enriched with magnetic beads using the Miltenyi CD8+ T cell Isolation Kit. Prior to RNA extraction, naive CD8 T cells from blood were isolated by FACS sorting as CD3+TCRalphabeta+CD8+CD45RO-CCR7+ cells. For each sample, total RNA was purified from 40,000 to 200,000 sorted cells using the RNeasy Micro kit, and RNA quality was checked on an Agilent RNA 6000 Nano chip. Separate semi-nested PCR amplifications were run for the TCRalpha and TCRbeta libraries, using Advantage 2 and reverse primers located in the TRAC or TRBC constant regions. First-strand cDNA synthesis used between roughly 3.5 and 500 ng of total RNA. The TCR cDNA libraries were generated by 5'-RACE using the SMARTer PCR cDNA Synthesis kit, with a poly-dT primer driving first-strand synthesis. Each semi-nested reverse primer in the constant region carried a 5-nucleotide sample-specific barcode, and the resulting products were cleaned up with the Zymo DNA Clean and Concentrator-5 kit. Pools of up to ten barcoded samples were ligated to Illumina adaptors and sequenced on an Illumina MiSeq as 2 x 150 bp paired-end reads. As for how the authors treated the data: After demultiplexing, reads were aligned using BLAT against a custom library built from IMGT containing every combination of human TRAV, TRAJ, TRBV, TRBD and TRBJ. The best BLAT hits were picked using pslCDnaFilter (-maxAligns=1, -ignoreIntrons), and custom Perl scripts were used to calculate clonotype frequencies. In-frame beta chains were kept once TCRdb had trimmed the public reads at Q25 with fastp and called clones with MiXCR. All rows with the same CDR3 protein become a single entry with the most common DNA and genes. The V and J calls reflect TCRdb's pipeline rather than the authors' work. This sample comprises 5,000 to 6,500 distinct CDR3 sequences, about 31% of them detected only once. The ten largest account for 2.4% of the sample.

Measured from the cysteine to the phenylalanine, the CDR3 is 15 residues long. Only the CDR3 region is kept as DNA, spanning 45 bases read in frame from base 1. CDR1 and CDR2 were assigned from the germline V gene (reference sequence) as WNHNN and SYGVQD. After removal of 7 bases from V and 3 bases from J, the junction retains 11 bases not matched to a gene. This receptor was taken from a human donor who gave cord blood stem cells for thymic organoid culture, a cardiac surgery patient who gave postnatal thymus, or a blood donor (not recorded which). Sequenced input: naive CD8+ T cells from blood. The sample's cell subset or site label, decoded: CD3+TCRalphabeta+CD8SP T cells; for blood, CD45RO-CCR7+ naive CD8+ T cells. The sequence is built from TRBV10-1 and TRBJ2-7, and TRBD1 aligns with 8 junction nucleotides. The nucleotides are TGCGCCAGCACCAAACTAAGACAGGGGTGCTACGAGCAGTACTTC. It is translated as CASTKLRQGCYEQYF.